This T cell receptor (beta chain) was profiled in a study of glioma-infiltrating T cells. For this clonotype: Its ends do not fully match the called genes, so a read error is possible.

Amplification of TCR alpha and beta CDR3 regions from RNA used iRepertoire nested multiplex PCR. TCRdb itself ran the multiplex PCR reads through MiXCR, one entry per CDR3 protein. This table holds under 200,000 distinct CDR3 sequences, roughly 45% found once. There are 18 residues in the CDR3. Germline CDR1 MNHEY, CDR2 SMNVEV (reference sequence). This chain connects TRBV27 to TRBJ2-6, with D hard to call. This TCR was sampled from a human donor with low-grade glioma or glioblastoma, undergoing nonglioma brain surgery, or in good health (not recorded which). The sample was glioma tissue, nonneoplastic brain tissue, or PBMCs (not recorded which). The CDR3: CATSDPTAQGSGANVLTF. CDR3 nucleotide sequence: TGTGCCACCAGTGATCCCACAGCACAAGGCTCTGGGGCCAACGTCCTGACTTTC.